This T cell receptor beta chain is from a study of Graves' ophthalmopathy and Graves' hyperthyroidism. V dropped 3 bases and J dropped 2 bases, with 14 bases sitting between them. Germline values: CDR1 SGHRS, CDR2 YFSETQ. The CDR3 is 16 residues long. Amplification from RNA transcripts yielded the TCR beta CDR3 regions. Scientists carried out first-round RT-PCR using HTBI primers and then a second-round multiplex PCR. One entry per CDR3 protein, called by TCRdb with MiXCR from the multiplex PCR reads. Of about 1.2 million distinct CDR3 sequences listed, about 40% are singletons. The receptor was derived from an adult man with Graves' hyperthyroidism. Sequencing was performed on peripheral blood or thyroid tissue (not recorded which). This rearrangement joins TRBV5-1 to TRBJ2-2, with D perhaps TRBD1 (6 bases). The CDR3 loop reads CASSSQPGQNTGELFF. DNA for the CDR3: TGCGCCAGCAGCTCCCAACCGGGACAAAACACCGGGGAGCTGTTTTTT.